This passage covers 25 T cell receptor beta chains from one sample sequenced in a study of T cell responses to AZD1222 COVID-19 vaccine. Method: immunoSEQ multiplex PCR; TCRdb's copy keeps in-frame clones and lacks some. The data contain fewer than 130,000 clones, approximately 94% of them singletons. The sample was peripheral blood, taken 28 days after the second AZD1222 dose. These receptors all stem from an adult who received the AZD1222 COVID-19 vaccine.

The chain employs TRBV28 and TRBJ1-1; D perhaps matches TRBD1 (5 bases). This CDR3 spans 13 amino acids. With 8 bases removed from V and 0 bases from J, the gap between germline ends came to 10 bases. Germline CDR1 and CDR2: MDHEN and SYDVKM. Written as DNA, the CDR3 is TGTGCCAGCGAAGGGGTCATGAACACTGAAGCTTTCTTT. This gives the protein CASEGVMNTEAFF.

This chain links TRBV11-3 with TRBJ2-1; 8 positions agree with TRBD1. The germline V gene encodes CDR1 SGHNT and CDR2 YENEEA. V lost 5 bases, J lost 0 bases, and 9 bases stayed unmatched. This CDR3 spans 17 amino acids. The CDR3 reads CASSPGDRPFSYNEQFF. The CDR3, as DNA: TGTGCCAGCAGCCCCGGGGACAGGCCATTCTCCTACAATGAGCAGTTCTTC.

The genes are TRBV7-6 and TRBJ1-6; tentatively, D is TRBD1 (5 bases). The CDR3 covers 15 residues. Germline V gene lookup returns CDR1 SGHVS and CDR2 FNYEAQ. V was cut by 6 bases and J by 9 bases, with 18 bases left in between. In nucleotides, the CDR3 is TGTGCCAGCAGTCTCCAGAGCGGGACCATTTCACCCCTCCACTTT. Amino acid sequence: CASSLQSGTISPLHF.

This chain connects TRBV11-2 to TRBJ2-1, with 9 bases lining up with TRBD2. The V gene's germline CDR1 is SGHAT and CDR2 FQNNGV. The CDR3 contains 16 residues. The ends lost 3 bases at V and 8 bases at J; junction bases unmatched: 11. CDR3 sequence: CASSFGTSLGVDEQFF. The CDR3 DNA reads as TGTGCCAGCAGCTTTGGGACTAGCTTGGGGGTCGATGAGCAGTTCTTC.

This clone was picked up one time. CDR3 in DNA: TGTGCCAGCAGCTTCGAGTTGGGGCAGCCCCAGCATTTT. Translation: CASSFELGQPQHF. This rearrangement joins TRBV11-2 to TRBJ1-5, with D unresolved. CDR3 length: 13 amino acids. The V end lost 3 bases, the J end lost 7 bases, and 10 bases lay between the germline ends. CDR1 and CDR2 from the germline V gene are SGHAT and FQNNGV.

The chain uses TRBV7-9 and TRBJ1-6; D not certain. CDR3 length equals 12 residues. Germline values: CDR1 SEHNR, CDR2 FQNEAQ (reference sequence). The ends were cut back, 3 bases at V and 7 bases at J, with 4 bases in the middle. The CDR3 bases are TGTGCCAGCAGCTTGAGAAATTCACCCCTCCACTTT. Translation: CASSLRNSPLHF.

The rearrangement links TRBV27 to TRBJ1-6; no firm D call. The CDR3 is 16 amino acids. The V and J ends lost 4 bases and 4 bases respectively, with 14 bases between them. Germline V CDR1 and CDR2: MNHEY, SMNVEV (reference sequence). The CDR3 sequence is CASSSLQTVYNSPLHF. CDR3 bases: TGTGCCAGCAGTTCTCTTCAGACGGTTTATAATTCACCCCTCCACTTT.

J is TRBJ2-1 and V is TRBV11-2, with unresolved D. V dropped 1 base and J dropped 7 bases, with 8 bases sitting between them. The V gene's germline CDR1 is SGHAT and CDR2 FQNNGV. The CDR3 is 13 amino acids. CDR3 sequence (DNA): TGTGCCAGCAGCTTAGGCCAGTGGAATGAGCAGTTCTTC. It codes for CASSLGQWNEQFF.

V and J are TRBV9 and TRBJ1-4; tentative D call: TRBD1 (5 bases). The CDR3 is made up of 15 amino acids. Germline V gene data show CDR1 as SGDLS and CDR2 as YYNGEE. The V end lost 0 bases, the J end lost 8 bases, and 14 bases lay between the germline ends. DNA of the CDR3: TGTGCCAGCAGCGTAGGGCGGGGGTCGGGGGAAAAACTGTTTTTT. Protein sequence: CASSVGRGSGEKLFF.

V usage is TRBV2 and J usage is TRBJ1-4; a weak D match, TRBD1 (6 bases). Germline V gives CDR1 SNHLY, CDR2 FYNNEI. V was trimmed by 2 bases and J by 5 bases, leaving 21 bases between them. CDR3 length: 18 residues. CDR3 residues: CASSESAGVGRGNEKLFF. CDR3 DNA: TGTGCCAGCAGTGAATCGGCAGGGGTAGGAAGGGGGAATGAAAAACTGTTTTTT.

CDR3 nucleotides: TGCGCCAGCAGCTTGGCCGTAGGTGGTATGAACACTGAAGCTTTCTTT. Translating it yields CASSLAVGGMNTEAFF. V gene TRBV5-1 combines with J gene TRBJ1-1, with D unresolved. The CDR3 has 16 amino acids. Trimming pared 0 bases from V and 0 bases from J, leaving 12 bases between. Germline CDR1 SGHRS, CDR2 YFSETQ.

The chain has TRBV4-1 and TRBJ1-1; no reliable D call. The germline gives CDR1 MGHRA, CDR2 YSYEKL. The germline V and J ends were trimmed by 1 base and 1 base, with 7 bases remaining between them. CDR3 length: 14 residues. The CDR3 here is CASSQVRGNTEAFF. The CDR3 DNA sequence: TGCGCCAGCAGCCAAGTGAGAGGGAACACTGAAGCTTTCTTT.

The rearrangement uses TRBV14 and TRBJ2-7; the match to TRBD2 covers 8 bases. This CDR3 has 15 residues. From germline, CDR1 is SGHDN and CDR2 FVKESK. The V and J ends lost 5 bases and 0 bases, in that order; junction bases with no gene match: 6. CDR3 region: CASSGRGGVSYEQYF. Written as DNA, the CDR3 is TGTGCCAGCAGCGGACGGGGGGGCGTCTCCTACGAGCAGTACTTC.

This clone turned up a few times. This chain connects TRBV6-5 to TRBJ1-2, with 10 positions matching TRBD1. This CDR3 has 12 amino acids. V gave up 6 bases and J gave up 6 bases; unmatched junction bases: 1. Germline loops: CDR1 MNHEY, CDR2 SVGAGI. The CDR3 is CASRGQGDGYTF. The CDR3 bases are TGTGCCAGCAGAGGACAGGGGGATGGCTACACCTTC.

The chain links TRBV19 to TRBJ1-5, with no clear D. The CDR3 contains 15 residues. Germline CDR1 and CDR2: LNHDA and SQIVND (reference sequence). V gave up 5 bases and J gave up 8 bases, with 19 bases separating them. The CDR3 here is CASSENRGEVKPQHF. In nucleotides, the CDR3 is TGTGCCAGTAGTGAAAATCGTGGGGAGGTTAAGCCCCAGCATTTT.

J is TRBJ1-2 and V is TRBV5-3; 9 nucleotides agree with TRBD1. TRBV5-3 belongs to the ORF category, with a function that is uncertain. The CDR3 covers 17 residues. After removal of 1 base from V and 5 bases from J, the junction contained 12 bases not matched to a gene. In nucleotides, the CDR3 is TGTGCCAGAAGCTTGTGGCTGAAGGGACAGGGCCATTATGGCTACACCTTC. Its translation is CARSLWLKGQGHYGYTF.

The V gene is TRBV9, the J gene TRBJ2-7; D is ambiguous. With 2 bases removed from V and 3 bases from J, the gap between germline ends came to 24 bases. The CDR3 spans 18 residues. Per the germline V gene, CDR1 is SGDLS and CDR2 is YYNGEE. The CDR3 spells CASSVLVIKTSDYYEQYF. The CDR3 DNA reads TGTGCCAGCAGCGTTTTGGTCATCAAGACCTCAGATTACTACGAGCAGTACTTC.

This clone was counted a single time. The chain employs TRBV9 and TRBJ1-4; possible D gene TRBD1, 5 bases. The germline gives CDR1 SGDLS, CDR2 YYNGEE. There are 16 residues in the CDR3. Trimming cost V 4 bases and J 2 bases, with 15 bases left between them. CDR3 residues: CASSSRGDSTNEKLFF. CDR3 bases: TGTGCCAGCAGCTCTAGAGGTGACAGTACTAATGAAAAACTGTTTTTT. The variable domain in full, completed from reference TRBV9 and TRBJ1-4, reads DSGVTQTPKHLITATGQRVTLRCSPRSGDLSVYWYQQSLDQGLQFLIQYYNGEERAKGNILERFSAQQFPDLHSELNLSSLELGDSALYFCASSSRGDSTNEKLFFGSGTQLSVL.

The rearrangement uses TRBV6-5 and TRBJ1-2; D possibly corresponds to TRBD1 (6 bases). The CDR3 length is 11 residues. V was trimmed by 8 bases and J by 6 bases, leaving 10 bases between them. Per germline, CDR1 MNHEY and CDR2 SVGAGI. Here the CDR3 reads CASGGGHGYTF. In DNA form, the CDR3 reads TGTGCCAGCGGCGGGGGCCATGGCTACACCTTC.

The V gene is TRBV19, the J gene TRBJ1-5; TRBD1 matches at 12 bases. This CDR3 has 16 amino acids. Germline assignment: CDR1 LNHDA and CDR2 SQIVND (reference sequence). Unmatched junction bases numbered 10, after V lost 6 bases and J lost 7 bases. The chain's CDR3 is CASSPGQGAVPQPQHF. The CDR3 bases are TGTGCCAGTAGCCCGGGACAGGGGGCAGTACCGCAGCCCCAGCATTTT.

The chain employs TRBV19 and TRBJ2-4; no definite D call. Germline values: CDR1 LNHDA, CDR2 SQIVND (reference sequence). This CDR3 has 17 residues. Trimming cost V 3 bases and J 1 base, with 16 bases left between them. CDR3 bases: TGTGCCAGTAGTATTTTATTAATACAAGGGGCCAAAAACATTCAGTACTTC. This gives the protein CASSILLIQGAKNIQYF.

V gene TRBV29-1 combines with J gene TRBJ1-2; no firm D call. Germline V gives CDR1 SQVTM, CDR2 ANQGSEA. The CDR3 covers 8 residues. Trimming left V 5 bases short and J 8 bases short, with 3 bases between. CDR3 region: CSVSGYTF. The CDR3 nucleotides read TGCAGCGTTTCCGGCTACACCTTC.

The J gene is TRBJ1-4, the V gene TRBV6-1, with D perhaps TRBD1 (5 bases). Between the trimmed V and J ends, which lost 2 bases and 7 bases, there was a span of 11 bases. Germline CDR1 is MNHNS and CDR2 is SASEGT. The CDR3 has 14 residues. Here the CDR3 reads CASSERGLGEKLFF. The CDR3 DNA sequence: TGTGCCAGCAGTGAACGGGGGTTAGGTGAAAAACTGTTTTTT.

This clone is deemed medium-sized (0.01 to 0.1%). The chain uses TRBV10-3 and TRBJ2-5; possible D gene TRBD1, 7 bases. The CDR3 is 14 amino acids. CDR1 and CDR2 from the germline V gene are ENHRY and SYGVKD. V was shortened by 7 bases and J by 4 bases, with 16 bases between the two germline ends. CDR3 coding DNA: TGTGCCATCACTGGAGGGGGCTTGGGAGAGACCCAGTACTTC. This sequence encodes CAITGGGLGETQYF.

This clone was detected only once. The genes are TRBV7-6 and TRBJ1-3; 8 nucleotides line up with TRBD1. CDR3 length: 15 residues. Germline lookup yields CDR1 SGHVS and CDR2 FNYEAQ. Unmatched junction bases numbered 3, after V lost 5 bases and J lost 0 bases. CDR3 sequence (DNA): TGTGCCAGCAGCGGCACAGGGGGCTCTGGAAACACCATATATTTT. It codes for CASSGTGGSGNTIYF.